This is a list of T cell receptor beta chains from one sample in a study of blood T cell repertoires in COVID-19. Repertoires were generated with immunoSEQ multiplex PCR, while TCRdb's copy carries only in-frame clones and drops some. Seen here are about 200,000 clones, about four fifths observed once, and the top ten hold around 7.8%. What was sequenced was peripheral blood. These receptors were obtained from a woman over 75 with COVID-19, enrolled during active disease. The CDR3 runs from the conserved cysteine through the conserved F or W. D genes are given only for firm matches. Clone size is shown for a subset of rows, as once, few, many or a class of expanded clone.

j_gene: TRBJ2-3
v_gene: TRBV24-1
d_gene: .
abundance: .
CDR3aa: CATRGTPTDTQYF
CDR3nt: TGTGCCACCAGGGGGACACCAACAGATACGCAGTATTTT

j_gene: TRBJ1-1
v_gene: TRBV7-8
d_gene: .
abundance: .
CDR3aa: CASSSDKNTEAFF
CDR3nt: TGTGCCAGCAGTTCGGACAAGAACACTGAAGCTTTCTTT

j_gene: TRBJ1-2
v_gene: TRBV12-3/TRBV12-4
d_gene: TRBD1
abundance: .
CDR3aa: CASSSDRVAGYTF
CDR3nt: TGTGCCAGCAGTTCAGACAGGGTTGCTGGCTACACCTTC

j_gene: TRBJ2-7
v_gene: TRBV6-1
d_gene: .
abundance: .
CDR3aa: CASSESSGDAGYEQYF
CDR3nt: TGTGCCAGCAGCGAATCCTCGGGAGATGCGGGCTACGAGCAGTACTTC

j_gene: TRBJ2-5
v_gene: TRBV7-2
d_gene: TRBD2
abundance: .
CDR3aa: CASSLEALAARGTQYF
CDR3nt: TGTGCCAGCAGCTTAGAGGCACTAGCGGCCCGAGGGACCCAGTACTTC

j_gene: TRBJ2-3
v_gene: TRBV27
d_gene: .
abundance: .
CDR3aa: CALPVFYTDTQYF
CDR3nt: TGTGCCCTTCCTGTATTCTACACAGATACGCAGTATTTT

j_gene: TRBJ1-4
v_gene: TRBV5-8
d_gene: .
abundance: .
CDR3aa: CASSLVRESAATNEKLFF
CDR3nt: TGTGCCAGCAGCTTGGTCAGGGAATCGGCCGCAACTAATGAAAAACTGTTTTTT

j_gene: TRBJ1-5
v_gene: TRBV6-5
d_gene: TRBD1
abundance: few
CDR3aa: CASRPTGGQPQHF
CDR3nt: TGTGCCAGCAGACCGACAGGGGGTCAGCCCCAGCATTTT

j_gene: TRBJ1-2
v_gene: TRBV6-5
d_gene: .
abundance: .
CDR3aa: CASSYSNSRYGYTF
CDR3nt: TGTGCCAGCAGTTACTCGAACAGTAGATATGGCTACACCTTC

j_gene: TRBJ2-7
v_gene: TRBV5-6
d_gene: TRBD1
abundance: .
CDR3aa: CASSLIGTDYEQYF
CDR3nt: TGTGCCAGCAGCTTAATAGGGACAGATTACGAGCAGTACTTC

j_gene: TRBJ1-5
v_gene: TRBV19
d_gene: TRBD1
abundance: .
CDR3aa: CASSIGRGRPQHF
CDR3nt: TGTGCCAGTAGTATCGGTAGGGGGCGGCCCCAGCATTTT

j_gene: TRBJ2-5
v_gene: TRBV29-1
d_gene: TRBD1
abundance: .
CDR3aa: CSTLDRGKTQYF
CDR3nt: TGCAGCACTCTGGACAGGGGGAAGACCCAGTACTTC

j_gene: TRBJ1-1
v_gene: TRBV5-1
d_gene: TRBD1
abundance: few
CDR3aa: CASSEQGARDTEAFF
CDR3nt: TGCGCCAGCAGCGAACAGGGGGCACGGGACACTGAAGCTTTCTTT

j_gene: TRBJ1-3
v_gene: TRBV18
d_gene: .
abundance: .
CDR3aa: CASSPRQRGSGNTIYF
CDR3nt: TGTGCCAGCTCACCACGTCAGCGGGGTTCTGGAAACACCATATATTTT

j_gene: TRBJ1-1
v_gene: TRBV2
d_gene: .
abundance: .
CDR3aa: CASGSQANTEAFF
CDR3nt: TGTGCCAGCGGGTCCCAGGCGAACACTGAAGCTTTCTTT

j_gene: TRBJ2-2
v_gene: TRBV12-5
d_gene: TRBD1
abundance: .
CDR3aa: CASGLGQGNTGELFF
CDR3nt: TGTGCTAGTGGTTTGGGACAGGGGAACACCGGGGAGCTGTTTTTT

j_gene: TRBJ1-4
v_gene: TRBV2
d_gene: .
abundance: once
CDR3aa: CASSRGTRNEKLFF
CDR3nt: TGTGCCAGCAGTCGGGGGACGCGGAATGAAAAACTGTTTTTT

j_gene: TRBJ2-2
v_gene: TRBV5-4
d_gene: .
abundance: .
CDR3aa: CASSTPRGTGELFF
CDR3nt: TGTGCCAGCAGCACGCCTCGGGGGACCGGGGAGCTGTTTTTT

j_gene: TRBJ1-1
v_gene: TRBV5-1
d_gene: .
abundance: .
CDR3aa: CASSPVPGAEAFF
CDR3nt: TGCGCCAGCAGCCCGGTGCCGGGGGCTGAAGCTTTCTTT

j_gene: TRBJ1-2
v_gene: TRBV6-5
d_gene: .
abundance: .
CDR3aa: CASSTTGTRGYTF
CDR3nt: TGTGCCAGCAGCACAACAGGGACGCGCGGCTACACCTTC

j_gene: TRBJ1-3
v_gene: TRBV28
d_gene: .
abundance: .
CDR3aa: CASSFGPGSAGNTIYF
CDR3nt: TGTGCCAGCAGTTTTGGTCCCGGGTCGGCTGGAAACACCATATATTTT

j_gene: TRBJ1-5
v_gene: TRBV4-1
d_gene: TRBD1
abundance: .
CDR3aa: CASSLQSTGLSNQPQHF
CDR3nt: TGCGCCAGCAGCCTGCAGTCGACAGGGTTGAGCAATCAGCCCCAGCATTTT

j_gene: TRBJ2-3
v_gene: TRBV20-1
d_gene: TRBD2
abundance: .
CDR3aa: CSASRLAGDTQYF
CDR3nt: TGCAGTGCTAGTAGGCTAGCGGGAGATACGCAGTATTTT

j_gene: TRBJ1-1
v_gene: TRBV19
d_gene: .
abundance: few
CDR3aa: CASATVRNTEAFF
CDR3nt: TGTGCCAGCGCGACAGTGAGGAACACTGAAGCTTTCTTT

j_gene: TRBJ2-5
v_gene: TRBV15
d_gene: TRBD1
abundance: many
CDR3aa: CATSRGRQGGPETQYF
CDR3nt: TGTGCCACCAGCAGAGGGAGACAGGGTGGCCCAGAGACCCAGTACTTC

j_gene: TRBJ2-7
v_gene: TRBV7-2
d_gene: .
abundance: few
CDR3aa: CASSLAGTTYEQYF
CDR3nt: TGTGCCAGCAGCTTAGCGGGCACCACCTACGAGCAGTACTTC